This is a list of T cell receptor beta chains from one sample in a study of regulatory T cells in long-lasting Graves disease. TCRdb independently ran MiXCR on the multiplex PCR reads; one entry per CDR3 protein. The sample includes about 660,000 distinct CDR3 sequences, around 30% of them seen just once. This specimen consisted of peripheral blood mononuclear cells (PBMCs), obtained when the disease was refractory, from a patient treated with antithyroid drugs. These receptors were collected from a female donor with Graves disease. Each CDR3 is given with its conserved first and last residue. Each record gives: J gene, clone size, D gene, V gene, CDR3 protein, CDR3 DNA. D genes are given only for firm matches. Rows give clone size only sometimes, using once, few, many, or a class for an expanded clone.

TRBJ2-7 few - TRBV6-5 CASSYAGVLEQYF TGTGCCAGCAGTTACGCAGGGGTTCTCGAGCAGTACTTC
TRBJ1-5 - TRBD1 TRBV28 CAGRASGGGSNQPQHF TGTGCCGGCAGGGCTTCAGGGGGCGGGAGCAATCAGCCCCAGCATTTT
TRBJ1-6 - - TRBV11-2 CASSPAQGPYNSPLHF TGTGCCAGCAGCCCAGCCCAGGGGCCGTATAATTCACCCCTCCACTTT
TRBJ2-7 - - TRBV9 CASSVDVRSYEQYF TGTGCCAGCAGCGTAGACGTCCGCTCCTACGAGCAGTACTTC
TRBJ1-1 few - TRBV29-1 CSVVDRPKPDTEAFF TGCAGCGTTGTTGACAGACCCAAGCCGGACACTGAAGCTTTCTTT
TRBJ1-2 few - TRBV16 CASSQSTDYSNYGYTF TGTGCCAGCAGCCAATCGACGGATTACTCTAACTATGGCTACACCTTC
TRBJ2-2 - - TRBV11-2 CAVQGATSAGELFF TGTGCCGTTCAAGGGGCGACAAGCGCCGGGGAGCTGTTTTTT
TRBJ2-7 - TRBD1 TRBV18 CASPRVGTETYEQYF TGTGCCAGCCCACGGGTGGGGACAGAGACCTACGAGCAGTACTTC
TRBJ1-2 - - TRBV20-1 CSAKPHAGDYGYTF TGCAGTGCTAAGCCCCATGCAGGTGACTATGGCTACACCTTC
TRBJ1-1 few - TRBV27 CASSLWHPNTEAFF TGTGCCAGCAGTTTGTGGCACCCGAACACTGAAGCTTTCTTT
TRBJ2-7 - TRBD1 TRBV9 CASSVGMVGTGPYEQYF TGTGCCAGCAGCGTAGGGATGGTTGGGACAGGGCCCTACGAGCAGTACTTC
TRBJ1-1 - - TRBV29-1 CSVGPGMNTEAFF TGCAGCGTTGGCCCCGGCATGAACACTGAAGCTTTCTTT
TRBJ1-4 - - TRBV28 CASSLLSTATNEKLFF TGTGCCAGCAGTTTACTATCGACAGCTACAAATGAAAAACTGTTTTTT
TRBJ1-2 - TRBD1 TRBV6-1 CASSKRTGVNYGYTF TGTGCCAGCAGTAAACGGACAGGGGTGAACTATGGCTACACCTTC
TRBJ2-3 - - TRBV28 CASSNVVMRWTESTDTQYF TGTGCCAGCAGTAATGTGGTTATGCGATGGACGGAAAGCACAGATACGCAGTATTTT
TRBJ1-1 few - TRBV6-1 CASRMEVMNTEAFF TGTGCCAGCAGAATGGAGGTCATGAACACTGAAGCTTTCTTT
TRBJ2-6 once - TRBV25-1 CASSGDNSGANVLTF TGTGCCAGCAGTGGGGACAACTCTGGGGCCAACGTCCTGACTTTC
TRBJ2-7 few - TRBV11-2 CASSGGITYEQYF TGTGCCAGCAGCGGAGGGATTACCTACGAGCAGTACTTC
TRBJ1-5 - - TRBV20-1 CSARQGLDNQPQHF TGCAGTGCTAGACAGGGTTTGGACAATCAGCCCCAGCATTTT
TRBJ2-5 many - TRBV2 CASSDGPGRETQYF TGTGCCAGCAGTGATGGGCCAGGCAGGGAGACCCAGTACTTC
TRBJ1-2 many - TRBV20-1 CSARDQWGGAIKGYTF TGCAGTGCTAGAGATCAGTGGGGGGGTGCCATTAAGGGCTACACCTTC
TRBJ1-2 - - TRBV30 CAWNQDQIYGYTF TGTGCCTGGAATCAGGACCAGATCTATGGCTACACCTTC
TRBJ1-2 many TRBD1 TRBV7-2 CASSPRQGNHYGYTF TGTGCCAGCAGCCCTCGACAGGGCAACCACTATGGCTACACCTTC
TRBJ1-4 few TRBD1 TRBV6-1 CASRSTGLGNEKLFF TGTGCCAGCAGATCGACAGGGCTCGGTAATGAAAAACTGTTTTTT
TRBJ1-6 few - TRBV28 CASSLTWGLLHF TGTGCCAGCAGTTTGACTTGGGGGCTCCTCCACTTT
TRBJ2-7 - TRBD2 TRBV7-9 CASSLGGGLPSYEQYF TGTGCCAGCAGCTTAGGCGGGGGACTTCCCTCCTACGAGCAGTACTTC
TRBJ2-5 few - TRBV20-1 CSASIGTQYF TGCAGTGCTAGCATCGGGACCCAGTACTTC
TRBJ2-5 few TRBD1 TRBV10-3 CAISGQGYQETQYF TGTGCCATCAGTGGACAGGGGTACCAAGAGACCCAGTACTTC
TRBJ1-2 - TRBD1 TRBV7-9 CASSPQGATGYTF TGTGCCAGCAGCCCACAGGGGGCTACTGGCTACACCTTC
TRBJ2-5 few TRBD2 TRBV3-1 CASSQDGVLVAGEVETQYF TGTGCCAGCAGCCAAGATGGGGTCTTGGTAGCGGGTGAAGTGGAGACCCAGTACTTC
TRBJ1-2 many - TRBV12-3/TRBV12-4 CASSLSGVYGYTF TGTGCCAGCAGTTTATCGGGGGTTTATGGCTACACCTTC
TRBJ1-4 many - TRBV2 CASSEFGGETAEKLFF TGTGCCAGCAGTGAATTCGGTGGTGAGACAGCGGAAAAACTGTTTTTT
TRBJ1-1 once - TRBV5-1 CASSLEGGDAEAFF TGCGCCAGCAGCTTGGAAGGGGGTGACGCTGAAGCTTTCTTT
TRBJ1-6 many TRBD1 TRBV28 CASSSGQNYNSPLHF TGTGCCAGCAGTTCGGGACAGAACTATAATTCACCCCTCCACTTT
TRBJ1-2 few - TRBV4-1 CASSQAMELYGYTF TGCGCCAGCAGCCAAGCCATGGAACTCTATGGCTACACCTTC
TRBJ1-1 - - TRBV20-1 CSARDLVRTVNTEAFF TGCAGTGCTAGAGATCTTGTCAGGACGGTGAACACTGAAGCTTTCTTT
TRBJ2-7 many TRBD2 TRBV7-3 CASSDQREHYEQYF TGTGCCAGCAGCGACCAGCGGGAGCACTACGAGCAGTACTTC
TRBJ2-7 - TRBD1 TRBV19 CASSIGTGPSYEQYF TGTGCCAGTAGTATAGGGACAGGACCCTCCTACGAGCAGTACTTC